This TCR beta chain was profiled in a study of blood T cells in healthy people across ages. Overall study context: About one barcoded beta molecule was captured per two T cells (by template switching).

With a J-beta primer mix and a sample-barcoded 5' primer, a second PCR ran about 6 to 11 cycles. A 12-random-nucleotide template-switch adaptor tagged each cDNA molecule. A single record per CDR3 protein comes from TCRdb applying MiXCR to the 5' RACE reads. Of 650,000 to 800,000 distinct CDR3 sequences detected, 52% appear once; the ten largest clones hold roughly 14%. This clonotype has only a few counts. Germline V lookup: CDR1 DFQATT, CDR2 SNEGSKA (reference sequence). J gave up 1 base and V 3 bases, and 9 bases lay outside the gene matches. The CDR3 length is 15 residues. This clonotype was obtained from a woman of 80 years or more in good health. Input material: blood. This chain links TRBV20-1 with TRBJ2-7; 7 bases fit TRBD1. The DNA for the CDR3 is TGCAGTGCTAGGTCCCCCCGGGACAGTTCCTACGAGCAGTACTTC. This gives the protein CSARSPRDSSYEQYF.